The TCR beta chain under discussion was sequenced for a study of T cell responses to AZD1222 COVID-19 vaccine. Doses given second, at about 4 or about 12 weeks, were pooled. Concerning this clone itself: Its target is not known.

Study-level findings and limits: At baseline, seropositivity was found in only six or seven AZD1222 recipients. Spike-specific TCR depth and breadth grew after two AZD1222 doses. Among the donors, most were white British and more were female, and clonal diversity was possibly underestimated.

CDR1 and CDR2 (germline): KGHDR, SFDVKD. The ends were cut back, 4 bases at V and 5 bases at J, with 7 bases in the middle. This CDR3 contains 12 residues. Assay used: immunoSEQ multiplex PCR; TCRdb lists only in-frame clones, some missing. The sample consists of approximately 150,000 clones, more than 85% of them appearing once. This sequence originates from an adult who received the AZD1222 COVID-19 vaccine. V usage is TRBV24-1 and J usage is TRBJ2-5; D is perhaps TRBD2 (5 bases). The sample here was peripheral blood, taken 28 days after the second AZD1222 dose. The CDR3 DNA reads TGTGCCACCAGTGACCAGCGGGAGACCCAGTACTTC. Protein: CATSDQRETQYF.